These T cell receptor beta chains were read from a single sample in a study of patients and donors after allogeneic stem cell transplantation. TCRdb fed the RT-PCR reads into MiXCR, producing one record per CDR3 protein. The table has fewer than 500,000 distinct CDR3 sequences, about a sixth seen once. Input material: blood, either unsorted or a sorted T cell fraction (not recorded which). The receptors were sampled from a human donor who was either an allogeneic HSCT recipient or a stem cell or donor lymphocyte infusion donor (not recorded which). It is not recorded whose cells these are; they may come from a transplant donor. CDR3s include the opening cysteine and the closing phenylalanine or tryptophan. A D gene is named only where the DNA matches it firmly. A clone size is listed for some rows: how often the clone was seen (once, few, many), or a class if it is expanded.

d_gene | j_gene | v_gene | abundance | CDR3nt | CDR3aa
TRBD1 | TRBJ1-3 | TRBV29-1 | many | TGCAGCGTTGAAGATCGGGACAGGGGTGGTGGAAACACCATATATTTT | CSVEDRDRGGGNTIYF
NA | TRBJ2-7 | TRBV12-5 | NA | TGTGCTAGTGGTTTGGTTCAGAGCTACGAGCAGTACTTC | CASGLVQSYEQYF
TRBD2 | TRBJ2-6 | TRBV11-3 | NA | TGTGCCAGCAGCCTAGAAGCGGGAGTTGGCGGGGCCAACGTCCTGACTTTC | CASSLEAGVGGANVLTF
NA | TRBJ1-1 | TRBV6-4 | NA | TGTGCCAGCAGTAAAGGGGGGTTGGCAGCTTTCTTT | CASSKGGLAAFF
TRBD2 | TRBJ2-1 | TRBV6-1 | few | TGTGCCAGCCTGCCGGGACTAGCGACCTACAATGAGCAGTTCTTC | CASLPGLATYNEQFF
NA | TRBJ2-3 | TRBV5-1 | many | TGCGCCAGCAGCTTGGGGAATACGCAGTATTTT | CASSLGNTQYF
NA | TRBJ1-1 | TRBV30 | NA | TGTGCCTGGGGGGCACGAACAGGGAGAGGTGAAGCTTTCTTT | CAWGARTGRGEAFF
NA | TRBJ2-7 | TRBV7-2 | NA | TGTGCCAGCAGCTTAGGACAGGCAGGGATCTACGAGCAGTACTTC | CASSLGQAGIYEQYF
NA | TRBJ2-1 | TRBV5-1 | few | TGCGCCAGCAGCTTGGAGCGGCAGCTGATCAATGAGCAGTTCTTC | CASSLERQLINEQFF
NA | TRBJ2-1 | TRBV20-1 | NA | TGCAGTGCTAGAGCGGGCGGTTCGGTCATATTGGAGCAGTTCTTC | CSARAGGSVILEQFF
NA | TRBJ1-3 | TRBV5-1 | few | TGCGCCAGCAGCTTGTATGGCTGGACTCTATATTTT | CASSLYGWTLYF
NA | TRBJ1-3 | TRBV4-1 | NA | TGCGCCAGCAGTGGCCGGGGTACTGGAAACACCATATATTTT | CASSGRGTGNTIYF
NA | TRBJ2-7 | TRBV4-2 | many | TGTGCCAGCAGCCAAGATGAAAGTCGGCAGTACTTC | CASSQDESRQYF
TRBD1 | TRBJ2-1 | TRBV23-1 | few | TGCGCCAGCAGTCGTTCCCACGAGGGGGCTTCCTACAATGAGCAGTTCTTC | CASSRSHEGASYNEQFF
NA | TRBJ2-5 | TRBV6-1 | NA | TGTGCCACCGGGGGGACAGGCCCAGGGACCCAGTACTTC | CATGGTGPGTQYF